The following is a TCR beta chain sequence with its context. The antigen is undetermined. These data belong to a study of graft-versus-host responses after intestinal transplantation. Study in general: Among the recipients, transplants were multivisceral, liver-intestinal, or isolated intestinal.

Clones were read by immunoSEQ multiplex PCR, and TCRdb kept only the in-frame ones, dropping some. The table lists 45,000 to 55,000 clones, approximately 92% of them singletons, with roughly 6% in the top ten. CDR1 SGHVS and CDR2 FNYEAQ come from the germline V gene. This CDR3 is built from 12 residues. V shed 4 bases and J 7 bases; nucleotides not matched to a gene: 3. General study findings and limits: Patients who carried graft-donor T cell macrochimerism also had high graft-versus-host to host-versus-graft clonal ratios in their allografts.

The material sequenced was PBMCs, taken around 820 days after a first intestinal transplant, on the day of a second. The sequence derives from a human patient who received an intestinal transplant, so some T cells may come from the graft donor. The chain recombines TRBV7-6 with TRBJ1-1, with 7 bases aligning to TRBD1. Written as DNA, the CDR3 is TGTGCCAGCAGCTCGACAGGGCTTGAAGCTTTCTTT. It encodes CASSSTGLEAFF.